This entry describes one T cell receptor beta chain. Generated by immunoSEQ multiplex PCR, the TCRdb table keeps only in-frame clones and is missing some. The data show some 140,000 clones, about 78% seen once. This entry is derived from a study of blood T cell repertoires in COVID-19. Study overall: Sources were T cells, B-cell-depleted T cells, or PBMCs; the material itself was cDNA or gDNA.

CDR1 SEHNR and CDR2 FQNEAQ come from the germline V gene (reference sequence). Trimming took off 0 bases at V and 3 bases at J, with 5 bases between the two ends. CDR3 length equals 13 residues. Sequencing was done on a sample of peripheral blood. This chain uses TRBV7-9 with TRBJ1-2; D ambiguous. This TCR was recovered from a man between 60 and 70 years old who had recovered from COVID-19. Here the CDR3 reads CASSLALDYGYTF. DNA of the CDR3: TGTGCCAGCAGCTTAGCTTTAGACTATGGCTACACCTTC. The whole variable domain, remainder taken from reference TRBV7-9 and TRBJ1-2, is DTGVSQNPRHKITKRGQNVTFRCDPISEHNRLYWYRQTLGQGPEFLTYFQNEAQLEKSRLLSDRFSAERPKGSFSTLEIQRTEQGDSAMYLCASSLALDYGYTFGSGTRLTVV.